The sequence of this TCR beta chain was determined in a study of CD8+ T cells in alopecia areata. Study in general: Treated patients were given oral tofacitinib, which was dosed at 5 to 10 mg twice daily.

Study outcomes and limitations: Clarity of TCR sharing across patients fell short of that in mice, possibly HLA-related. Lesional scalp displayed greater clonality than normal scalp, most notably in alopecia totalis/universalis.

In alopecia areata patients, both lesional scalp punch biopsies and peripheral blood were collected. The ends were cut back, 3 bases at V and 8 bases at J, with 10 bases in the middle. The germline V gene has CDR1 SEHNR and CDR2 FQNEAQ (reference sequence). CDR3 size: 12 residues. Comment on this clone: Its specificity is unknown.

In each case, RNA was isolated and then reverse transcribed into cDNA as the sequencing template. Assay: immunoSEQ multiplex PCR; the TCRdb copy retains only in-frame clones and omits some. Found here are around 250,000 clones, roughly 69% of them singletons; the top ten hold more than 0.95%. The TCR comes from a human donor with alopecia areata. This specimen consisted of CD4+ T cells sorted from blood, obtained at week 0. The genes are TRBV7-9 and TRBJ1-2; tentatively, D is TRBD1 (6 bases). Here the CDR3 reads CASSLGTRGYTF. The DNA of the CDR3 is TGTGCCAGCAGCTTGGGGACACGGGGCTACACCTTC.